This TCR beta chain was identified during a study of shared clonotypes between healthy human individuals. The assay was carried out at the deep level. Measured with immunoSEQ multiplex PCR; TCRdb has only the in-frame clones, and not every one. This repertoire shows more than 400,000 clones, approximately 84% found once; its top ten account for more than 9.5%. It was tens of millions of PBMCs that unsorted samples used for genomic DNA. Germline V gives CDR1 LNHDA, CDR2 SQIVND (reference sequence). The CDR3 is 14 amino acids. V is TRBV19 and J is TRBJ2-5; D remains ambiguous. The DNA end favors TRBJ2-7, so the J call may be wrong. Sequenced material: PBMCs. The sequence came from a woman between 35 and 50 years old in good health. Some clones in this sample may be carry-over from other donors' samples. The CDR3 loop reads CASSKSAEVYEQYF. CDR3 in DNA: TGTGCCAGTAGTAAATCTGCTGAGGTCTACGAGCAGTACTTC.